This is a list of T cell receptor beta chains from one sample in a study of CD8+ T cells in alopecia areata. Measured with immunoSEQ multiplex PCR; TCRdb has only the in-frame clones, and not every one. The data contain over 120,000 clones, roughly half of them singletons. The source was CD4+ T cells sorted from blood, collected at week 0. These TCRs come from a human donor with alopecia areata. The CDR3 runs from the conserved cysteine through the conserved F or W. A D gene is named only where the DNA matches it firmly. Clone size is shown for a subset of rows, as once, few, many or a class of expanded clone.

j_call v_call clone_size d_call cdr3_aa cdr3_nt
TRBJ1-1 TRBV11-1 NA NA CASSLEGSVNTEAFF TGTGCCAGCAGCTTAGAGGGCAGCGTGAACACTGAAGCTTTCTTT
TRBJ2-5 TRBV29-1 NA NA CSVGELETQYF TGCAGCGTTGGGGAGTTGGAGACCCAGTACTTC
TRBJ1-1 TRBV29-1 few NA CSVDPGQRKNTEAFF TGCAGCGTTGATCCTGGACAGAGGAAGAACACTGAAGCTTTCTTT
TRBJ2-1 TRBV20-1 few TRBD1 CSASRGRGEFF TGCAGTGCTAGCAGGGGGCGGGGCGAGTTCTTC
TRBJ1-2 TRBV6-5 NA NA CASSYWAESNYGYTF TGTGCCAGCAGTTACTGGGCAGAATCTAACTATGGCTACACCTTC
TRBJ2-7 TRBV30 NA NA CAWSPPSPGEQYF TGTGCCTGGAGTCCCCCGAGCCCGGGGGAGCAGTACTTC
TRBJ2-7 TRBV29-1 NA TRBD2 CSVASREGYEQYF TGCAGCGTAGCCTCACGGGAGGGTTACGAGCAGTACTTC
TRBJ2-7 TRBV30 few TRBD1 CASTGGGYEQYF TGTGCCTCGACAGGGGGAGGCTACGAGCAGTACTTC
TRBJ2-3 TRBV5-1 NA NA CASSLLVTDTQYF TGCGCCAGCAGCTTGCTAGTCACAGATACGCAGTATTTT
TRBJ2-7 TRBV19 NA NA CASKYYEQYF TGTGCCAGTAAGTACTACGAGCAGTACTTC
TRBJ2-7 TRBV29-1 NA NA CSAGFGGLLEYF TGCAGCGCCGGATTCGGGGGTCTACTTGAGTACTTC
TRBJ2-2 TRBV4-3 NA NA CASSQAWRGTGELFF TGCGCCAGCAGCCAAGCCTGGAGGGGAACCGGGGAGCTGTTTTTT
TRBJ2-5 TRBV29-1 few TRBD1 CSVDAQDRGETQYF TGCAGCGTTGATGCCCAGGACAGGGGGGAGACCCAGTACTTC
TRBJ2-5 TRBV10-3 NA NA CAISSDGPRETQYF TGTGCCATCAGCTCGGACGGTCCCAGGGAGACCCAGTACTTC
TRBJ2-1 TRBV29-1 few TRBD1 CSPRDSYNEQFF TGCAGCCCGAGGGACAGCTACAATGAGCAGTTCTTC
TRBJ1-4 TRBV29-1 few NA CSVYRATNEKLFF TGCAGCGTCTACAGAGCAACTAATGAAAAACTGTTTTTT
TRBJ1-1 TRBV7-2 once NA CASSRQVGNTEAFF TGTGCCAGCAGCCGACAGGTGGGGAACACTGAAGCTTTCTTT
TRBJ2-5 TRBV6-6 NA TRBD2 CASSYPGLVYQETQYF TGTGCCAGCAGTTACCCCGGACTAGTCTATCAAGAGACCCAGTACTTC
TRBJ1-1 TRBV6-6 once NA CASSYSGGRETEAFF TGTGCCAGCAGTTACTCGGGAGGACGGGAAACTGAAGCTTTCTTT
TRBJ1-2 TRBV2 NA NA CASSEVGRANYGYTF TGTGCCAGCAGTGAAGTCGGGAGAGCTAACTATGGCTACACCTTC
TRBJ2-5 TRBV25-1 NA NA CASNSAGPQETQYF TGTGCCAGCAACTCAGCGGGCCCTCAAGAGACCCAGTACTTC
TRBJ2-3 TRBV7-9 NA TRBD1 CASSTLPGQNTDTQYF TGTGCCAGCAGTACACTACCGGGACAGAACACAGATACGCAGTATTTT
TRBJ2-3 TRBV7-9 NA NA CASSPDADTQYF TGTGCCAGCAGCCCGGACGCGGATACGCAGTATTTT
TRBJ1-1 TRBV5-1 NA NA CASRKGGGTEAFF TGCGCCAGTAGAAAAGGTGGCGGCACTGAAGCTTTCTTT
TRBJ1-1 TRBV6-5 NA TRBD1 CASSYSQGARTEAFF TGTGCCAGCAGTTACTCCCAGGGGGCGCGAACTGAAGCTTTCTTT
TRBJ1-2 TRBV30 NA NA CAWQGHGYTF TGTGCCTGGCAGGGTCATGGCTACACCTTC
TRBJ1-1 TRBV30 NA NA CAWSRQPNTEAFF TGTGCCTGGAGTCGGCAGCCGAACACTGAAGCTTTCTTT
TRBJ2-1 TRBV11-2 few NA CASSPPGGNEQFF TGTGCCAGCAGCCCCCCCGGGGGTAATGAGCAGTTCTTC
TRBJ2-3 TRBV30 NA NA CAWSAGSAGTDTQYF TGTGCCTGGAGCGCCGGTAGCGCGGGCACAGATACGCAGTATTTT
TRBJ2-1 TRBV18 few TRBD2 CASSRLASYNEQFF TGTGCCAGCTCACGACTAGCGTCTTACAATGAGCAGTTCTTC
TRBJ2-7 TRBV29-1 NA NA CSVWGRAFDEQYF TGCAGCGTATGGGGCAGGGCTTTCGACGAGCAGTACTTC
TRBJ1-2 TRBV6-6 NA NA CASSYPAGTNYGYTF TGTGCCAGCAGTTACCCGGCAGGGACTAACTATGGCTACACCTTC
TRBJ2-7 TRBV28 NA NA CASSVSYEQYF TGTGCCAGCAGTGTTAGCTACGAGCAGTACTTC